The subject of this entry is one T cell receptor (beta chain). The antigen remains undetermined. The data are from a study of beta chain features in type 1 diabetes. General study findings and limits: The naive, central memory and Treg TCRB repertoires looked more alike in patients than they did in healthy donors. Shorter TCRB CDR3s, moderately but significantly so, were found in Type 1 diabetes patients in all four CD4+ subsets.

Sequencing targeted expressed TCRB transcripts, as all isolated RNA had been reverse transcribed. Produced via immunoSEQ multiplex PCR; TCRdb's table is partial and in-frame only. The sample yields about 240,000 clones, about 15% seen once. Sequenced material: naive CD4+ T cells from blood. The sequence was collected from a man in his thirties or forties with type 1 diabetes.

The CDR3 is CASRGTDTQYF. CDR3 bases: TGTGCCTCTCGGGGGACAGATACGCAGTATTTT. The V gene is TRBV27, the J gene TRBJ2-3; TRBD2 is a possible D gene (6 bases). The CDR3 is 11 residues long. Trimming pared 11 bases from V and 3 bases from J, leaving 9 bases between. Germline-derived CDR1 and CDR2 are MNHEY and SMNVEV (reference sequence).